This T cell receptor beta chain is drawn from a study of T-cell reconstitution after alpha-beta-depleted transplantation in children. Whole-study results and caveats: One year after transplant, T-cell counts and diversity came mostly from newly produced T cells. Several hundred expanded graft clones reportedly supplied alpha-beta T cells about two months after transplant. Surviving recipient T cells and thymic progenitors accounted for the high day-60 TCRbeta diversity observed in some patients.

The library targeted TCRbeta and was prepared with unique molecular identifiers. TCRdb processed the PCR reads anew with MiXCR; each CDR3 protein has one entry. Found here are around 230,000 distinct CDR3 sequences, around a sixth of them singletons; the top ten hold 43%. CDR3 length: 13 amino acids. CDR1 is MNHNY, CDR2 SVGAGI, per germline (reference sequence). V was shortened by 0 bases and J by 6 bases, with 9 bases between the two germline ends. On this clonotype itself: Its antigen remains unknown.

The input for sequencing was PBMCs, mostly from graft donor cells, taken 360 days after TCRalphabeta/CD19-depleted stem cell transplant. V and J are TRBV6-6 and TRBJ2-7; D may correspond to TRBD1 or TRBD2 (6 bases each). The TCR originated in a male patient aged 2-15 years who had a stem cell transplant for acute lymphoblastic leukemia, so the T cells may come from the graft donor. In DNA, the CDR3 is TGTGCCAGCAGTTACTCGGAGGGGGGCGAGCAGTACTTC. Translating gives CASSYSEGGEQYF.